This TCR beta chain was identified in a study of low-dose radiotherapy and immunotherapy resistance in tumors. Study in general: A dose of 0.5 Gy per fraction was delivered to Cohort 1 every 2 weeks, for a total of 6.5 Gy.

The CDR3 loop spans 14 amino acids. V lost 2 bases, J lost 7 bases, and 15 bases lay in between. Germline V gene data show CDR1 as MNHNS and CDR2 as SASEGT. Described time point: after trial treatment. As to treatment: LDRT plus nivolumab, ipilimumab, low-dose cyclophosphamide and aspirin (RACIN trial). Concerning this clonotype itself: Given a far larger clone just one base away, this is likely a sequencing read error.

For amplifying TCRs, the PCR ran for about 19 cycles with Phusion, which was used together with a constant-region primer and the adapter on the V primers. MiXCR was run by TCRdb on the reads, yielding one entry per CDR3 protein. The sample has approximately 52,000 distinct CDR3 sequences, approximately 31% seen once. Sequencing was performed on PBMCs, taken after low-dose radiotherapy plus immunotherapy. The source is a male donor with rectosigmoid adenocarcinoma. The chain recombines TRBV6-1 with TRBJ2-7; no definite D call. This chain's CDR3 is CASSELLKSSEQYF. DNA for the CDR3: TGTGCCAGCAGTGAACTACTAAAAAGTAGTGAGCAGTACTTC.